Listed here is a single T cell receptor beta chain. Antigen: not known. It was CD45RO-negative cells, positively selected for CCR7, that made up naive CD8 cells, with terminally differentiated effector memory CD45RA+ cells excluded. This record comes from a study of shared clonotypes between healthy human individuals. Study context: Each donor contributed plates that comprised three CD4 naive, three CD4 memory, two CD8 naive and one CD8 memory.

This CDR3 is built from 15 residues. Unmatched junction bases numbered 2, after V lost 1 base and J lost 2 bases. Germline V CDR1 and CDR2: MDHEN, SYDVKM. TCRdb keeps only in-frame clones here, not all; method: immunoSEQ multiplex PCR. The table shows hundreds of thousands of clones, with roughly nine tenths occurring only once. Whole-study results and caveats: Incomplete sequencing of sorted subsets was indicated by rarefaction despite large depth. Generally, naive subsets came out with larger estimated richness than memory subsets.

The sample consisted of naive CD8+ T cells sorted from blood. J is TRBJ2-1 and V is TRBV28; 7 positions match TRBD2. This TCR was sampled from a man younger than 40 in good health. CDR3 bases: TGTGCCAGCAGTTTATCAGGACTAGCCTACAATGAGCAGTTCTTC. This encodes CASSLSGLAYNEQFF.